This T cell receptor (beta chain) was found in a study of beta chain features in type 1 diabetes. The V and J ends lost 8 bases and 2 bases respectively, with 10 bases between them. The CDR3 has 13 amino acids. Germline CDR1 is MNHNS and CDR2 is SASEGT. This clone has more than one count but fewer than ten. Its specificity is unknown. Investigators reverse transcribed all isolated RNA, so they sequenced expressed TCRB transcripts. Clones were sequenced by immunoSEQ multiplex PCR, and TCRdb holds only the in-frame ones, with some missing. This sample carries 150,000 to 180,000 clones, around 10% of them seen once, and the ten largest clones take roughly 2%. Whole-study findings and limits: High TCR expression in some cells could lead to their over-representation in cDNA sequencing.

This receptor was taken from a man between 18 and 35 years old in good health. The sample comprised central memory CD4+ T cells from blood. The V call is TRBV6-1, the J call TRBJ2-1; D is possibly TRBD2 (6 bases). CDR3: CASGTPTYNEQFF. The CDR3 nucleotides read TGTGCCAGCGGGACTCCGACCTACAATGAGCAGTTCTTC.